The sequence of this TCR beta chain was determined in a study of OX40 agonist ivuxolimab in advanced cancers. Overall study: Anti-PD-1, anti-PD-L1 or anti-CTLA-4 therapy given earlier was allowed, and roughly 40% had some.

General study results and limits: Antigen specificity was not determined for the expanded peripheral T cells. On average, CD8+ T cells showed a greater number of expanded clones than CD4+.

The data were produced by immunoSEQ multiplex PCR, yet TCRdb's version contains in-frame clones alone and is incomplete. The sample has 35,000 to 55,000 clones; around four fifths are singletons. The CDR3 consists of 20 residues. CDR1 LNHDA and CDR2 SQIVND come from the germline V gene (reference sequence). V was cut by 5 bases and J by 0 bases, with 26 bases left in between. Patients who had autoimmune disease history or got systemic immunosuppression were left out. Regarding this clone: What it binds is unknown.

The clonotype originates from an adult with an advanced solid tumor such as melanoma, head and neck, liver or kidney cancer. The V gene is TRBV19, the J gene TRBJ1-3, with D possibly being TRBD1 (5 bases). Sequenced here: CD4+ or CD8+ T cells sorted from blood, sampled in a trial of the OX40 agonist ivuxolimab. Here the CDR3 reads CASSSWGDAAGRFSGNTIYF. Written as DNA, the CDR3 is TGTGCCAGTAGTTCGTGGGGGGATGCGGCAGGCCGATTCTCTGGAAACACCATATATTTT.